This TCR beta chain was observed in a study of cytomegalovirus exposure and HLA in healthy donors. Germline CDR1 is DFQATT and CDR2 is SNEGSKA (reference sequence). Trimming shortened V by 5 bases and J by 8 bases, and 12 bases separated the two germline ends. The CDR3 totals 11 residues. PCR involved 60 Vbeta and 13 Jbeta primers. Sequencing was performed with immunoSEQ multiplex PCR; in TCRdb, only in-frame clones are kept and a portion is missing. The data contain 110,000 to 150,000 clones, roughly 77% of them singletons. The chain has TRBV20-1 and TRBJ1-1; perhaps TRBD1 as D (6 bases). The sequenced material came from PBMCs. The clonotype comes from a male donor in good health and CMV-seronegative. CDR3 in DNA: TGCAGTGCTTACAGGGCGGCCGAAGCTTTCTTT. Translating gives CSAYRAAEAFF.